The entry below gives a single TCR beta chain sequence along with its context. Blood, roughly 2.7 ml, was drawn per donor. The data are from a study of monozygotic twins with inflammatory bowel disease. TCRdb re-analyzed the 5' RACE reads; it lists each CDR3 protein once, without DNA. The sample data list nearly 450,000 distinct CDR3 sequences. This clonotype was obtained from a human donor with ulcerative colitis or Crohn's disease, or a healthy co-twin of an affected twin (not recorded which). The sequenced sample was blood.

CDR3 loop: CASSFGWSSYNEQFF. This chain uses TRBV7-3 with TRBJ2-1. CDR3 length: 15 amino acids. CDR1 and CDR2 (germline): SGHTA, FQGTGA.